This TCR beta chain was retrieved from a study of cytomegalovirus exposure and HLA in healthy donors. The study's findings and limits: For most TCR sequences rarity was the rule, although some public TCRs occurred in many donors. Altogether, more than 150 TCR beta chains were recorded as cytomegalovirus-associated.

It was with 60 Vbeta and 13 Jbeta primers that the PCR ran. The method was immunoSEQ multiplex PCR; TCRdb's version includes in-frame clones alone and lacks a portion of them. The repertoire has about 200,000 clones, roughly 84% of them found once; the top ten carry roughly 0.75%. Notes on this clone: The antigen is undetermined.

V was trimmed by 8 bases and J by 0 bases, leaving 11 bases between them. This CDR3 contains 14 residues. Germline lookup yields CDR1 MNHNY and CDR2 SVGAGI (reference sequence). The sample consisted of PBMCs. The origin of this receptor is a boy aged 2-15 years in good health and CMV-seronegative. The chain has TRBV6-6 and TRBJ2-1; D gene ambiguous. CDR3 DNA: TGTGCCAGCCTAGGCCTGAGCTCCTACAATGAGCAGTTCTTC. Translating it yields CASLGLSSYNEQFF.